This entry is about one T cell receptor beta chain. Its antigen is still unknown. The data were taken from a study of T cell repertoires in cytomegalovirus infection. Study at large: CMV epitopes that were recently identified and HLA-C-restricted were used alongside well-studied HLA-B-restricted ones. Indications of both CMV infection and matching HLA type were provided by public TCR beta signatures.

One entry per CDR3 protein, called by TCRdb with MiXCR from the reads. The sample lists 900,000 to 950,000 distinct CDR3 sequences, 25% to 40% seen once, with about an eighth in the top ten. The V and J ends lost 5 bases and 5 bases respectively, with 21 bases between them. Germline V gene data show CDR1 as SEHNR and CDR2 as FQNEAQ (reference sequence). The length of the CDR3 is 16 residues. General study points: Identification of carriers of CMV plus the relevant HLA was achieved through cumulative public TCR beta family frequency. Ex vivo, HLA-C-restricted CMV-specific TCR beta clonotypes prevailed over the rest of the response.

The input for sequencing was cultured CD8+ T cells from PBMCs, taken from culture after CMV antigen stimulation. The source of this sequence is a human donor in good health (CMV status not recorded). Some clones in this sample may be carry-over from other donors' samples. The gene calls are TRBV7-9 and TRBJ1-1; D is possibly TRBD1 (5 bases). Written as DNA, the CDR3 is TGTGCCAGCAGCGGGAACTCACGAGGGGCAGGGACTGAAGCTTTCTTT. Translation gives CASSGNSRGAGTEAFF.